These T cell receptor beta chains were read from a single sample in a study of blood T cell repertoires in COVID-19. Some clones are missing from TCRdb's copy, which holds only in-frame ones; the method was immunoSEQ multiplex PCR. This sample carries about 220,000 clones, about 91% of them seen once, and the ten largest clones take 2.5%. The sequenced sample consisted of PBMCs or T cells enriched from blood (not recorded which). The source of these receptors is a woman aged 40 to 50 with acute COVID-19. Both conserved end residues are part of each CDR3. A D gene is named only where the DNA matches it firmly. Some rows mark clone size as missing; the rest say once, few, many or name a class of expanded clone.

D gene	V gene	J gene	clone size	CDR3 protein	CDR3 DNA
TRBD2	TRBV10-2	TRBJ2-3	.	CASSESKLAGSTDTQYF	TGCGCCAGCAGTGAGTCGAAGCTAGCGGGGAGCACAGATACGCAGTATTTT
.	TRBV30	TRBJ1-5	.	CAWSADGIANQPQHF	TGTGCCTGGAGCGCGGACGGGATTGCCAATCAGCCCCAGCATTTT
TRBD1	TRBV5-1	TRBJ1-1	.	CASSLEGGTTEAFF	TGCGCCAGCAGCTTGGAAGGGGGCACCACTGAAGCTTTCTTT
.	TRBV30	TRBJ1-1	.	CAWEEREGTEAFF	TGTGCCTGGGAGGAGAGGGAAGGTACTGAAGCTTTCTTT
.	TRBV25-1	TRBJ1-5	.	CASSGGGTQPQHF	TGTGCCAGCAGTGGAGGCGGCACGCAGCCCCAGCATTTT
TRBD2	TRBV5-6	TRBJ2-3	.	CASSLVLAGGTSTDTQYF	TGTGCCAGCAGCTTAGTACTAGCGGGAGGCACTAGCACAGATACGCAGTATTTT
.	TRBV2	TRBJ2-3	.	CASSGGTQYF	TGTGCCAGCAGTGGCGGTACGCAGTATTTT
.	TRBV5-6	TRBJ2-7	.	CASSETGTLVYEQYF	TGTGCCAGCAGCGAAACCGGGACACTAGTCTACGAGCAGTACTTC
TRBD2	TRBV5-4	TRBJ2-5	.	CASSSGGGETQYF	TGTGCCAGCAGCTCGGGGGGGGGTGAGACCCAGTACTTC
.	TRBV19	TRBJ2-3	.	CASSMDVGSTDTQYF	TGTGCCAGTAGTATGGATGTCGGGTCCACAGATACGCAGTATTTT
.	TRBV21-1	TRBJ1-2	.	CASSKAKDRVGDGYTF	TGTGCCAGCAGCAAAGCAAAGGACAGGGTAGGGGATGGCTACACCTTC
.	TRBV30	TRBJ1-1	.	CAWSVSADTEAFF	TGTGCCTGGAGTGTGTCCGCGGACACTGAAGCTTTCTTT
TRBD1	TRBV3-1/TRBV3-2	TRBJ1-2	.	CASSPTGRGYTF	TGTGCCAGCAGCCCGACAGGGCGAGGCTACACCTTC
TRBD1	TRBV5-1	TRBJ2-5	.	CASSLGGQLQETQYF	TGCGCCAGCAGCTTGGGGGGACAGCTCCAAGAGACCCAGTACTTC
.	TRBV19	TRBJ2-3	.	CASSSYDNPSTDTQYF	TGTGCCAGTAGTTCATACGACAACCCTAGCACAGATACGCAGTATTTT
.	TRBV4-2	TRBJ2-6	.	CASSPTGGVGSGANVLTF	TGTGCCAGCAGCCCTACAGGGGGGGTTGGGTCTGGGGCCAACGTCCTGACTTTC
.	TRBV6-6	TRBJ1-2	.	CASSPLQGYGYTF	TGTGCCAGCAGTCCACTCCAGGGCTATGGCTACACCTTC
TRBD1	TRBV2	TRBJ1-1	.	CASSEARGRFF	TGTGCCAGCAGTGAAGCCAGGGGGCGTTTCTTT
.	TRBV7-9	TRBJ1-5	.	CASTPGGGNQPQHF	TGTGCCAGCACTCCGGGAGGGGGCAATCAGCCCCAGCATTTT
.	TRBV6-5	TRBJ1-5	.	CASRPGKNQPQHF	TGTGCCAGCAGACCAGGGAAAAATCAGCCCCAGCATTTT
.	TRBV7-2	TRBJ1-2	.	CASSLVPGGARGYTF	TGTGCCAGCAGCTTAGTACCGGGTGGGGCAAGGGGCTACACCTTC
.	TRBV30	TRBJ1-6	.	CAWASFRTLHF	TGTGCCTGGGCCTCTTTCAGAACCCTCCACTTT
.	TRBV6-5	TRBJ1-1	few	CASSYSSSTEAFF	TGTGCCAGCAGTTACTCGAGTTCCACTGAAGCTTTCTTT
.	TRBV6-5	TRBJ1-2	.	CASRARGSNYGYTF	TGTGCCAGCAGAGCACGGGGATCTAACTATGGCTACACCTTC
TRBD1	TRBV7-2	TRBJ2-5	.	CASSLAGTGGQETQYF	TGTGCCAGCAGCTTAGCCGGGACAGGGGGCCAAGAGACCCAGTACTTC
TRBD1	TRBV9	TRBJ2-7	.	CASSTGTGRYEQYF	TGTGCCAGCAGCACGGGGACAGGGAGGTACGAGCAGTACTTC
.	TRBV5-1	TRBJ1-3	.	CASAQGVGGFSGNTIYF	TGCGCCAGCGCCCAGGGTGTAGGAGGGTTCTCTGGAAACACCATATATTTT
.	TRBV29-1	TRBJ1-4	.	CSVLRGNEKLFF	TGCAGCGTTCTACGGGGTAATGAAAAACTGTTTTTT
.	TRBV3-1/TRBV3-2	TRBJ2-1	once	CASSQGRSSYNEQFF	TGTGCCAGCAGCCAGGGGAGGTCCTCCTACAATGAGCAGTTCTTC
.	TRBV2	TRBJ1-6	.	CASRGGGSPLHF	TGTGCCAGCAGGGGGGGAGGATCACCCCTCCACTTT
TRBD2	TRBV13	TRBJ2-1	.	CASSSYSSGLAAYNEQFF	TGTGCCAGCAGCTCTTATTCATCGGGACTAGCGGCTTACAATGAGCAGTTCTTC
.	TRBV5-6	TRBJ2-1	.	CASTLLSSYNEQFF	TGTGCCAGCACCCTACTGAGCTCCTACAATGAGCAGTTCTTC
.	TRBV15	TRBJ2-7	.	CATSPMWQRAYEQYF	TGTGCCACCAGTCCCATGTGGCAGCGGGCCTACGAGCAGTACTTC
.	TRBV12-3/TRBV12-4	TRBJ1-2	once	CASSPGDGYTF	TGTGCCAGCAGCCCAGGTGATGGCTACACCTTC
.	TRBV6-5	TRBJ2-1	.	CASRGDSRPGEQFF	TGTGCCAGCCGGGGTGACTCTCGGCCGGGTGAGCAGTTCTTC
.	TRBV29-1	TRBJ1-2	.	CSVTPANYGYTF	TGCAGCGTCACTCCGGCTAACTATGGCTACACCTTC
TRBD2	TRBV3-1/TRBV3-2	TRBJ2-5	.	CASSQVRGLAGGLQETQYF	TGTGCCAGCAGCCAAGTGCGGGGACTAGCGGGGGGCCTCCAAGAGACCCAGTACTTC
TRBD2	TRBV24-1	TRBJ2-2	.	CATSDYSGGPRDTGELFF	TGTGCCACCAGTGATTATAGCGGGGGGCCTAGGGACACCGGGGAGCTGTTTTTT
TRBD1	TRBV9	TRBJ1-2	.	CASSPRTGYGYTF	TGTGCCAGCAGCCCTAGGACAGGGTATGGCTACACCTTC
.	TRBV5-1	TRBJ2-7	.	CASSLTTGPYEQYF	TGCGCCAGCAGCCTCACGACAGGTCCCTACGAGCAGTACTTC
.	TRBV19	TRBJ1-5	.	CANPSLGHTQRNQPQHF	TGTGCCAACCCGTCCTTGGGACATACACAGAGAAATCAGCCCCAGCATTTT
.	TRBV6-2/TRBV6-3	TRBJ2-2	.	CASSYEAGELFF	TGTGCCAGCAGTTATGAGGCCGGGGAGCTGTTTTTT
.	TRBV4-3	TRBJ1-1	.	CASSQDLRREAFF	TGCGCCAGCAGCCAAGATCTTCGGAGGGAGGCTTTCTTT
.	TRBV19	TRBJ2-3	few	CASSMRRGRTDTQYF	TGTGCCAGTAGTATGAGGAGGGGACGCACAGATACGCAGTATTTT